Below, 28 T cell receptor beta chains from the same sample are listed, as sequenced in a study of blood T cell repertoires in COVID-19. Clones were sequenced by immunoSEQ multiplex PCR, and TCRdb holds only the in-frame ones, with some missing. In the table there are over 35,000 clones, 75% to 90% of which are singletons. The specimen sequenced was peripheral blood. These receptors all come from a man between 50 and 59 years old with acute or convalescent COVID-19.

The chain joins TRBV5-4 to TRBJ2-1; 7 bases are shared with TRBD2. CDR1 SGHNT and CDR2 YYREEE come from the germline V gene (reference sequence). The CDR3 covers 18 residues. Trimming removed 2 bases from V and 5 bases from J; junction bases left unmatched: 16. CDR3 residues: CASSFLLEIPRGDNEQFF. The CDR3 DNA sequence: TGTGCCAGCAGCTTTTTACTAGAAATTCCCCGGGGGGACAATGAGCAGTTCTTC.

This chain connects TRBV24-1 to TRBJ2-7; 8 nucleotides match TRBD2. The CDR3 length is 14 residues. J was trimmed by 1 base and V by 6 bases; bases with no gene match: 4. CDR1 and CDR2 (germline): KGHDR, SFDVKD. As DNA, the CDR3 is TGTGCCACCAGTCGTAGCGGGAATTCCTACGAGCAGTACTTC. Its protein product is CATSRSGNSYEQYF.

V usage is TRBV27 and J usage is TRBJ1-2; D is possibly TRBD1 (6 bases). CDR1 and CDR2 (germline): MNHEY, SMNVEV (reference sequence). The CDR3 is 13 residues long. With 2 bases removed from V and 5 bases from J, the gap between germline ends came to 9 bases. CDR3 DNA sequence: TGTGCCAGCAGTTTAACAGGGAGTTATGGCTACACCTTC. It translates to CASSLTGSYGYTF.

This CDR3 reads CASSLSENQPQHF. The CDR3 nucleotides read TGTGCCAGCAGCTTATCAGAAAATCAGCCCCAGCATTTT. The V and J genes are TRBV7-9 and TRBJ1-5; D is ambiguous. Germline-derived CDR1 and CDR2 are SEHNR and FQNEAQ (reference sequence). The CDR3 has 13 residues. The V end lost 2 bases, the J end lost 4 bases, and 6 bases lay between the germline ends.

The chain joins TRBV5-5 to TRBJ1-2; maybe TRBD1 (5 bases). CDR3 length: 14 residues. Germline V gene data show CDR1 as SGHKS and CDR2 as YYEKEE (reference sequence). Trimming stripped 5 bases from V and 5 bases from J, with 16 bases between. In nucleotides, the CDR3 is TGTGCCAGCAGTCATGGGGCAGGGACTTATGGCTACACCTTC. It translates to CASSHGAGTYGYTF.

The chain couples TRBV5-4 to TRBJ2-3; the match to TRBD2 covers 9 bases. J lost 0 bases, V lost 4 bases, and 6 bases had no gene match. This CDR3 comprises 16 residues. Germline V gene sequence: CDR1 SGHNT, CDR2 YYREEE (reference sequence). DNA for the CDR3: TGTGCCAGCAGCGATAAGCGGGAGGCAAGCACAGATACGCAGTATTTT. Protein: CASSDKREASTDTQYF.

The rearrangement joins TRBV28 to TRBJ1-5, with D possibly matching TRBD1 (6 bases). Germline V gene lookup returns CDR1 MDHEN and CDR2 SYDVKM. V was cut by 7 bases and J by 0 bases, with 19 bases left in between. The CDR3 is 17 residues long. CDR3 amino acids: CASTPGDNFYSNQPQHF. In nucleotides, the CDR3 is TGTGCCAGCACCCCAGGGGACAACTTTTATAGCAATCAGCCCCAGCATTTT. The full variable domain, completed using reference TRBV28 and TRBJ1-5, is DVKVTQSSRYLVKRTGEKVFLECVQDMDHENMFWYRQDPGLGLRLIYFSYDVKMKEKGDIPEGYSVSREKKERFSLILESASTNQTSMYLCASTPGDNFYSNQPQHFGDGTRLSIL.

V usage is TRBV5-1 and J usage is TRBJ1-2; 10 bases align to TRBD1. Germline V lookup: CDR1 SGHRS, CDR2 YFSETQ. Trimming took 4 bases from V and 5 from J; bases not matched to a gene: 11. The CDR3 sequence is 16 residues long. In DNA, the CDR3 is TGCGCCAGCAGCCCTGGGACAGGGGAGGAGATATATGGCTACACCTTC. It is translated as CASSPGTGEEIYGYTF.

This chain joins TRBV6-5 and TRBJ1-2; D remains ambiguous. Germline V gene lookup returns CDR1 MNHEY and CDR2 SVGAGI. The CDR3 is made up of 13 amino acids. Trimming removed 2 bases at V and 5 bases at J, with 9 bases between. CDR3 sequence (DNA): TGTGCCAGCAGTTACGAGGGATCGTATGGCTACACCTTC. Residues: CASSYEGSYGYTF.

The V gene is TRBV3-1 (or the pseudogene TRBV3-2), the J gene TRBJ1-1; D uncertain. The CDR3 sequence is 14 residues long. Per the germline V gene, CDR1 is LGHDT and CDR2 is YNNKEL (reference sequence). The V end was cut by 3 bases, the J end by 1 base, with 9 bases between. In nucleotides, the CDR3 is TGTGCCAGCAGCCATGCTTCAGGGAACACTGAAGCTTTCTTT. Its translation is CASSHASGNTEAFF.

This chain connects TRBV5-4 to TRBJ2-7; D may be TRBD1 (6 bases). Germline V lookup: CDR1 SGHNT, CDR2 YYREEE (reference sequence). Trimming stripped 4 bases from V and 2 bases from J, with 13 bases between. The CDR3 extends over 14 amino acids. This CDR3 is CASSPQGTPYEQYF. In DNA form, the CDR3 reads TGTGCCAGCAGCCCACAGGGTACACCCTACGAGCAGTACTTC.

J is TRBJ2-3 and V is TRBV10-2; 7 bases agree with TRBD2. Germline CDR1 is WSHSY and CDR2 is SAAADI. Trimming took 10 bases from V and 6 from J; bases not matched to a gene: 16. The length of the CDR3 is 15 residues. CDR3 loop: CATFLQRDLGDTQYF. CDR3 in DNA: TGCGCCACCTTTCTTCAGCGGGACTTGGGGGATACGCAGTATTTT.

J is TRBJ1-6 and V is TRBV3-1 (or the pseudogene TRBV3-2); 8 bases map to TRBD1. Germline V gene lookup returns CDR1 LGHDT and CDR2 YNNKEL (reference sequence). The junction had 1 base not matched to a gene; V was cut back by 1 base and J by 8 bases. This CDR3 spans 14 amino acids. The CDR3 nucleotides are TGTGCCAGCAGCCAAGCAGGGGGCGATTCACCCCTCCACTTT. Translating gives CASSQAGGDSPLHF.

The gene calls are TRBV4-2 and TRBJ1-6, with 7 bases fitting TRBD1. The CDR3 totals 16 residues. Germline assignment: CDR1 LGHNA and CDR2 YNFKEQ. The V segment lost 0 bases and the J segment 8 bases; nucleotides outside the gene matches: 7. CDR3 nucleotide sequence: TGTGCCAGCAGCCAAGATTGGCGGCAGGGGGATTCACCCCTCCACTTT. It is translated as CASSQDWRQGDSPLHF.

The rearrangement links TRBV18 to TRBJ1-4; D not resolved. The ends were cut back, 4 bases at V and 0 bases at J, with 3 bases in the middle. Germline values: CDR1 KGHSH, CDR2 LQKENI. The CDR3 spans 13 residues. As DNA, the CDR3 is TGTGCCAGCTCACGCGCAACTAATGAAAAACTGTTTTTT. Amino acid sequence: CASSRATNEKLFF.

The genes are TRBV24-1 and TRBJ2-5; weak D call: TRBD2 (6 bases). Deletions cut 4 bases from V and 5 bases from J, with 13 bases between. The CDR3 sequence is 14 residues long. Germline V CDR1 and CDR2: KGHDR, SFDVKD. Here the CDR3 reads CATSDPGGRETQYF. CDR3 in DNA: TGTGCCACCAGTGACCCCGGGGGTAGGGAGACCCAGTACTTC.

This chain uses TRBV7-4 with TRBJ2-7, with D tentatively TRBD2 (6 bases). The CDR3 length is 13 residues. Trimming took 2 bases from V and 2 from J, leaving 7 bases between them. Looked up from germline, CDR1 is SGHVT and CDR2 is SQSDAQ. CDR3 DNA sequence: TGTGCCAGCAGCTTACGGACTACCTACGAGCAGTACTTC. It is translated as CASSLRTTYEQYF.

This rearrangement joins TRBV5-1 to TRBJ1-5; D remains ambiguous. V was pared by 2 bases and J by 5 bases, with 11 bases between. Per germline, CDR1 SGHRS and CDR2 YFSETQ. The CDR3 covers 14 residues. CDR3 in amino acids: CASSFEGLDQPQHF. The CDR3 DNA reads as TGCGCCAGCAGCTTCGAGGGATTAGATCAGCCCCAGCATTTT.

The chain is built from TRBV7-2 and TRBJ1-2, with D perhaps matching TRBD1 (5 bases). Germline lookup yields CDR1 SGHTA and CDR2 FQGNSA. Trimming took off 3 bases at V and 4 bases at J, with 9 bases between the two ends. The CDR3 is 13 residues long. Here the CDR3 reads CASSFSGIYGYTF. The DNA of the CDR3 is TGTGCCAGCAGCTTTTCAGGGATCTATGGCTACACCTTC. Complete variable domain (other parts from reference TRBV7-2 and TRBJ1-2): GAGVSQSPSNKVTEKGKDVELRCDPISGHTALYWYRQSLGQGLEFLIYFQGNSAPDKSGLPSDRFSAERTGGSVSTLTIQRTQQEDSAVYLCASSFSGIYGYTFGSGTRLTVV.

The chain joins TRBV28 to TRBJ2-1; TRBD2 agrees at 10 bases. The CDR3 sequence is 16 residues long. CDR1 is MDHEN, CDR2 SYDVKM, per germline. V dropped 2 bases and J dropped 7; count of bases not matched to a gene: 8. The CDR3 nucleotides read TGTGCCAGCAGTTTAACCGGGACTAGCGCTACTAATGAGCAGTTCTTC. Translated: CASSLTGTSATNEQFF.

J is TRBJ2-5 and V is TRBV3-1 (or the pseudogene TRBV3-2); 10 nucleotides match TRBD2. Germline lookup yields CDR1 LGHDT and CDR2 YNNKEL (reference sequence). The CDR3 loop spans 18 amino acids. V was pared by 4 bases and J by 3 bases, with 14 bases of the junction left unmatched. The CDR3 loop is CASSPLAGGTPIKETQYF. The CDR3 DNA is TGTGCCAGCAGCCCTTTAGCGGGAGGTACCCCAATTAAAGAGACCCAGTACTTC.

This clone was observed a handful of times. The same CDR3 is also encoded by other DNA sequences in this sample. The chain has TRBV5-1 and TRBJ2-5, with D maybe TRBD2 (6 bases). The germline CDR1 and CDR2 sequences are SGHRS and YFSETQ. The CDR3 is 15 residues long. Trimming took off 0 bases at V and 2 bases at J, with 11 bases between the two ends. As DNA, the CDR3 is TGCGCCAGCAGCTTGGGGTTGGGGGGTCAAGAGACCCAGTACTTC. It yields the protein CASSLGLGGQETQYF.

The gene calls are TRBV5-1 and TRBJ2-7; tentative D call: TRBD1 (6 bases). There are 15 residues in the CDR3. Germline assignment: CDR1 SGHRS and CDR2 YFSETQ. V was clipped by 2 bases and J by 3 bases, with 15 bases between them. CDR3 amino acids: CASSFADSRYYEQYF. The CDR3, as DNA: TGCGCCAGCAGCTTCGCGGACAGCCGATACTACGAGCAGTACTTC.

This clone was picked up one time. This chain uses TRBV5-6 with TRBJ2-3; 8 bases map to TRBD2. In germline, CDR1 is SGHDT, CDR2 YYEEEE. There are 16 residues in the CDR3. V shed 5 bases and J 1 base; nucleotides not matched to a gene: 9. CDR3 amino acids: CASSYGSGGGTDTQYF. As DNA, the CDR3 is TGTGCCAGCAGTTATGGTTCCGGGGGGGGCACAGATACGCAGTATTTT. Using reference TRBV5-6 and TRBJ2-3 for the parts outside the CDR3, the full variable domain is DAGVTQSPTHLIKTRGQQVTLRCSPKSGHDTVSWYQQALGQGPQFIFQYYEEEERQRGNFPDRFSGHQFPNYSSELNVNALLLGDSALYLCASSYGSGGGTDTQYFGPGTRLTVL.

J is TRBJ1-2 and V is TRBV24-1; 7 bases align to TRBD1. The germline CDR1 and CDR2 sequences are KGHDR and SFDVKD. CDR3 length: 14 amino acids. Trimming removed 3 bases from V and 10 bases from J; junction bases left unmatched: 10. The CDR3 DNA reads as TGTGCCACCAGTGATCTCCGGGACAGTGGGTCCTACACCTTC. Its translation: CATSDLRDSGSYTF.

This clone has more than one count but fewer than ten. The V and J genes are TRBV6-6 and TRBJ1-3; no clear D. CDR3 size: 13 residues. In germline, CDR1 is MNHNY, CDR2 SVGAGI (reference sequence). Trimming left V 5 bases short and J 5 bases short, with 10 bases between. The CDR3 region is CASSRGDRNTIYF. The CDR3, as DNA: TGTGCCAGCAGTCGCGGAGATCGAAACACCATATATTTT.

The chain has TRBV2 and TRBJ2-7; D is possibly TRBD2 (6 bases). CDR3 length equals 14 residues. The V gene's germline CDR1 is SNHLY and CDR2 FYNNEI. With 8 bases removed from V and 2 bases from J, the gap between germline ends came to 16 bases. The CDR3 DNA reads TGTGCCAGCGTTTTCCGGGGACTCACCTACGAGCAGTACTTC. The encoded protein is CASVFRGLTYEQYF.

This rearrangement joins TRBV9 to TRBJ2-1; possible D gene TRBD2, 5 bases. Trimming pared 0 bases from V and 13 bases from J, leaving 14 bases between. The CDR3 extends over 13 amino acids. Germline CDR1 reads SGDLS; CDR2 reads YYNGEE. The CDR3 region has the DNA TGTGCCAGCAGCGTAGGGATCCCGGAGGAACAGTTCTTC. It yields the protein CASSVGIPEEQFF.